Given below is one T cell receptor beta chain in context. Its antigen is not identified. The data are from a study of OX40 agonist ivuxolimab in advanced cancers. Background on the study: Ivuxolimab, an agonist antibody against OX40 (CD134), was given to patients. At 0.01 to 10 mg/kg, ivuxolimab was administered intravenously to patients every 2 weeks.

The CDR3 consists of 17 residues. The germline gives CDR1 SNHLY, CDR2 FYNNEI. V gave up 6 bases and J gave up 2 bases, with 22 bases separating them. Study-wide findings and caveats: CD8+ T cells (on average) carried more expanded clones than CD4+ T cells.

Sequencing was performed with immunoSEQ multiplex PCR; in TCRdb, only in-frame clones are kept and a portion is missing. The data show roughly 55,000 clones, with roughly 86% seen just once and approximately 11% held by the top ten. The sequence came from an adult with an advanced solid tumor such as melanoma, head and neck, liver or kidney cancer. The chain recombines TRBV2 with TRBJ1-2; the D gene is possibly TRBD1 (5 bases). The sequencing here drew on CD4+ or CD8+ T cells sorted from blood, taken in a trial of the OX40 agonist ivuxolimab. Here the CDR3 DNA reads TGTGCCAGCAGCTTGACCCGGGGCCTTCGGGAAAACTATGGCTACACCTTC. Translated: CASSLTRGLRENYGYTF.